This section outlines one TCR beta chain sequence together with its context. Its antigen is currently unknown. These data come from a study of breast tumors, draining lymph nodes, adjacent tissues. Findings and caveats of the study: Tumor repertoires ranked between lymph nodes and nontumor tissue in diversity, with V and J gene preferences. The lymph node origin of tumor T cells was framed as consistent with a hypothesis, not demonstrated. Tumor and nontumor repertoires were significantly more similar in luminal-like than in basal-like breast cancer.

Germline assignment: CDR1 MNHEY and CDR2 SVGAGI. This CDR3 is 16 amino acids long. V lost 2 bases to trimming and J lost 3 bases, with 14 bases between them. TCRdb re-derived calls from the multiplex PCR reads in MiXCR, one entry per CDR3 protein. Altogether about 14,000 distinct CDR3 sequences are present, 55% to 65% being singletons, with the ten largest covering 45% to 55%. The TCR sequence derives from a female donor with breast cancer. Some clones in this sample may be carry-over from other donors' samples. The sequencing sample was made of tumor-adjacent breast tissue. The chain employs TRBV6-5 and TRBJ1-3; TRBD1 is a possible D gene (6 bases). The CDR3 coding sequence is TGTGCCAGCAGTTACCGAGCAACAGGGAGTGGAAACACCATATATTTT. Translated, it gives CASSYRATGSGNTIYF.